The rows below give T cell receptor beta chains drawn from one sample of a study of Tregs in tolerant kidney transplant recipients. Profiled with immunoSEQ multiplex PCR; TCRdb holds only in-frame clones, not every one. The data contain tens of thousands of clones, less than 90% of them seen just once; the ten biggest clones take up about 4%. The sequencing input was CD4+ T cells from blood. All receptors come from a human donor in good health. Each CDR3 is given with its conserved first and last residue. The D gene is left open where the match is weak. Size values are once, few and many counts, or a class for expanded clones, and some rows have none.

V: TRBV30; J: TRBJ1-2; D: TRBD1; size: -; CDR3: CAWRTTGDYGYTF; DNA: TGTGCCTGGAGAACCACAGGGGACTATGGCTACACCTTC
V: TRBV20-1; J: TRBJ1-3; D: -; size: -; CDR3: CSASPGTEIYF; DNA: TGCAGTGCTTCACCCGGGACCGAAATATATTTT
V: TRBV2; J: TRBJ2-3; D: -; size: few; CDR3: CASTPERAGTSTDTQYF; DNA: TGTGCCAGCACCCCCGAACGGGCGGGGACTAGCACAGATACGCAGTATTTT
V: TRBV11-2; J: TRBJ1-6; D: TRBD1; size: -; CDR3: CASSSGRDRGGSPLHF; DNA: TGTGCCAGCAGTTCAGGGAGGGACAGGGGCGGCTCACCCCTCCACTTT
V: TRBV18; J: TRBJ1-5; D: -; size: -; CDR3: CASSSLISNQPQHF; DNA: TGTGCCAGCTCATCTTTAATTAGCAATCAGCCCCAGCATTTT
V: TRBV7-2; J: TRBJ2-5; D: -; size: -; CDR3: CASSLRGGGEETQYF; DNA: TGTGCCAGCAGCCTCCGGGGAGGGGGAGAAGAGACCCAGTACTTC
V: TRBV7-2; J: TRBJ1-1; D: -; size: -; CDR3: CASSLDVVSTEAFF; DNA: TGTGCCAGCAGCTTGGACGTGGTTAGCACTGAAGCTTTCTTT
V: TRBV30; J: TRBJ2-7; D: TRBD2; size: -; CDR3: CAWGDGRYEQYF; DNA: TGTGCCTGGGGGGACGGGAGGTACGAGCAGTACTTC
V: TRBV11-2; J: TRBJ2-1; D: -; size: -; CDR3: CASSSDRHNEQFF; DNA: TGTGCCAGCAGCTCGGACCGGCACAATGAGCAGTTCTTC
V: TRBV6-6; J: TRBJ1-5; D: -; size: -; CDR3: CASSYGVAGVNQPQHF; DNA: TGTGCCAGCAGTTACGGAGTGGCGGGGGTCAATCAGCCCCAGCATTTT
V: TRBV2; J: TRBJ1-2; D: -; size: -; CDR3: CASSDHTYGYTF; DNA: TGTGCCAGCAGTGACCACACCTATGGCTACACCTTC
V: TRBV7-3; J: TRBJ2-3; D: -; size: -; CDR3: CASSSSRVVSTDTQYF; DNA: TGTGCCAGCAGCTCGTCGCGGGTAGTAAGCACAGATACGCAGTATTTT
V: TRBV27; J: TRBJ1-2; D: -; size: -; CDR3: CASSSEEGGMRWGYTF; DNA: TGTGCCAGCAGTTCGGAGGAGGGAGGGATGCGGTGGGGCTACACCTTC
V: TRBV5-1; J: TRBJ2-1; D: TRBD1; size: -; CDR3: CASSLGTGSGDEQFF; DNA: TGCGCCAGCAGCTTGGGGACAGGGTCTGGCGATGAGCAGTTCTTC
V: TRBV7-9; J: TRBJ2-7; D: -; size: -; CDR3: CASSPGYEQYF; DNA: TGTGCCAGCAGCCCTGGCTACGAGCAGTACTTC